The rows below give T cell receptor beta chains drawn from one sample of a study of human T cells and chemical hapten exposure. TCRdb re-called the RACE reads through MiXCR, storing one row per CDR3 protein. Here the sample spans 65,000 to 90,000 distinct CDR3 sequences, around 6.7% being singletons. The sample in question was whole blood, obtained in connection with sensitization to the hapten diphenylcyclopropenone (DPC). The receptor source for this set is a woman in her 30s with alopecia areata. Some clones in this sample may be carry-over from other donors' samples. The conserved cysteine and the conserved F or W are not part of the CDR3 here. Fields, in order: V gene, J gene, CDR3 protein.

>TRBV12-3/TRBV12-4|TRBJ2-2
ASSRGATPNTGELF
>TRBV7-2|TRBJ2-1
ASSNYNEQF
>TRBV12-3/TRBV12-4|TRBJ1-1
ASSLIQVNTEAF
>TRBV20-1|TRBJ1-1
SAPPDRVGTEAF
>TRBV15|TRBJ2-1
ATSRDELAGGYNEQF
>TRBV28|TRBJ2-1
ASSLTSPNEQF
>TRBV11-2|TRBJ1-5
ASSLGFPNQPQH
>TRBV20-1|TRBJ1-2
SANWQGLGYT
>TRBV6-5|TRBJ1-5
ASSYSRHAGVNNQPQH
>TRBV20-1|TRBJ2-7
SARQGREQY
>TRBV6-6|TRBJ2-3
ATNKGHTDTQY
>TRBV29-1|TRBJ2-3
SVRQGSQYDTQY
>TRBV29-1|TRBJ2-6
SVVGTGLAGANVLT
>TRBV5-5|TRBJ1-5
ASSPDVDLHQPQH
>TRBV19|TRBJ2-7
ASSLRGHGSYEQY
>TRBV2|TRBJ1-2
ASSGLMAANYGYT
>TRBV20-1|TRBJ2-3
SATPGGGGPDTQY
>TRBV19|TRBJ2-5
ASSTNRLGRETQY
>TRBV30|TRBJ1-2
AWSVSGGMNGYT
>TRBV6-5|TRBJ2-7
ASSYSQGRNEQY
>TRBV27|TRBJ2-2
ASKLTSGGANTGELF
>TRBV2|TRBJ2-7
ASSEGGRNPHYEQY
>TRBV6-6|TRBJ1-5
ASSYSFDQPQH
>TRBV2|TRBJ2-1
ASSRDSQIYNEQF
>TRBV12-3/TRBV12-4|TRBJ1-2
AVGGFDYGYT
>TRBV6-5|TRBJ1-2
ASSYTGQGRAYGYT
>TRBV7-3|TRBJ2-1
ASSLGSYNEQF
>TRBV14|TRBJ2-7
ASSQSGFEQY
>TRBV12-3/TRBV12-4|TRBJ1-5
ASSLTPRGNQPQH
>TRBV5-1|TRBJ1-1
ASSLASTTEAF
>TRBV4-1|TRBJ2-1
ASSLTGSGGAPYYNEQF
>TRBV6-5|TRBJ2-7
ASSYFPGSSYEQY
>TRBV14|TRBJ1-5
ASSQDQDRGGGNQPQH
>TRBV10-3|TRBJ2-6
AISESGAAGANVLT
>TRBV7-2|TRBJ2-1
ASSHRVAGYEQF
>TRBV3-1|TRBJ2-3
ASSQIPSSTDTQY
>TRBV10-3|TRBJ1-5
AISPTVSQPQH
>TRBV7-9|TRBJ2-3
ASSASRGSTDTQY
>TRBV7-6|TRBJ1-5
ASSQNEGNQPQH
>TRBV7-2|TRBJ1-1
ASSSGVRAF
>TRBV2|TRBJ1-2
ASRGGQGIIYGYT
>TRBV5-1|TRBJ1-1
ASSLEGQENTEAF
>TRBV20-1|TRBJ2-7
SAAPDPRYEQY
>TRBV20-1|TRBJ1-1
SATPSRKGTEAF
>TRBV7-6|TRBJ2-2
ATTRQGIAGELF
>TRBV5-1|TRBJ1-2
ASSRGDSTANYGYT
>TRBV6-6|TRBJ2-3
ASSYPQGADNTDTQY
>TRBV5-1|TRBJ2-3
ASSWSDRGDTQY
>TRBV6-6|TRBJ1-1
ASSEVQGSEAF
>TRBV20-1|TRBJ1-1
SAPDRLMNTEAF
>TRBV11-2|TRBJ2-7
ASSPLLSTIGRNEQY
>TRBV12-3/TRBV12-4|TRBJ1-4
ASKQTRMAEKLF
>TRBV5-6|TRBJ2-3
ASSLVKRGSTDTQY
>TRBV6-5|TRBJ2-3
ASREAGGTDTQY
>TRBV2|TRBJ2-7
ASSEQNYEQY
>TRBV7-9|TRBJ2-2
ASSFQGGTPVGELF
>TRBV5-1|TRBJ1-1
ASSFGADRSKAF